The TCR beta chain under discussion was sequenced for a study of CD8 T cells in ankylosing spondylitis. The study, taken as a whole, reports: Enrichment of disease-linked clones was reportedly significant in matched ankylosing spondylitis synovial fluid.

This clonotype turned up a few times. Antigen specificity is unknown. The V end was cut by 4 bases, the J end by 4 bases, with 16 bases between. The CDR3 covers 15 residues. Germline lookup yields CDR1 LNHDA and CDR2 SQIVND (reference sequence). Each CDR3 protein gets one entry after TCRdb re-called the 5' RACE reads with MiXCR. The sample has under 150,000 distinct CDR3 sequences; about 8% are singletons. The sequenced sample was synovial fluid, either unsorted or a sorted T cell fraction (not recorded which). This sequence was found in a male donor with ankylosing spondylitis. This chain links TRBV19 with TRBJ2-5; D may be TRBD1 (5 bases). CDR3 DNA: TGTGCCAGTAGTAGCACCTCCAGGGTGTCAGAGACCCAGTACTTC. It codes for CASSSTSRVSETQYF.